This is a list of T cell receptor beta chains from one sample in a study of T-cell memory formation after mild COVID-19. TCRdb itself ran the 5' RACE reads through MiXCR, one entry per CDR3 protein. This table holds some 350,000 distinct CDR3 sequences, over 10% found once. Sequencing input: PBMCs or a T cell subset sorted from them (not recorded which). These receptors were collected from a young man who had mild COVID-19 (a few samples of this study predate the infection). Cell type and time point are not known. The CDR3 runs from the conserved cysteine through the conserved F or W. The order of the fields is V gene, D gene, clone size, J gene, CDR3 DNA, CDR3 protein. D genes are given only for firm matches. The size entry is marked missing in some rows and otherwise reads once, few, many or a size class.

>TRBV7-6|.|.|TRBJ2-2
TGTGCCAGCAGCTTCTCGGGCAGGGGTAACACCGGGGAGCTGTTTTTT
CASSFSGRGNTGELFF
>TRBV7-2|.|many|TRBJ2-4
TGTGCCAGCAGCTTAGTCTGGGGACGGAACATTCAGTACTTC
CASSLVWGRNIQYF
>TRBV5-1|.|few|TRBJ2-3
TGCGCCAGCAGACTGGCGTGGGCCACAGATACGCAGTATTTT
CASRLAWATDTQYF
>TRBV27|TRBD1|.|TRBJ1-4
TGTGCCAGCAGTTGGGCGGGGACAGGGGTTGAAAAACTGTTTTTT
CASSWAGTGVEKLFF
>TRBV5-4|.|many|TRBJ1-5
TGTGCCAGCAGCTTGAGTGGCAGCAATCAGCCCCAGCATTTT
CASSLSGSNQPQHF
>TRBV6-6|.|few|TRBJ2-3
TGTGCCAGTCCACTAGTAGATACGCAGTATTTT
CASPLVDTQYF
>TRBV7-9|.|.|TRBJ1-2
TGTGCCAGCAGTCCAACTCGGGGCTGGGATGGCTACACCTTC
CASSPTRGWDGYTF
>TRBV5-1|.|.|TRBJ1-1
TGCGCCAGCAGCTTGGTCCAGGGAGTAGCTGAAGCTTTCTTT
CASSLVQGVAEAFF
>TRBV20-1|.|few|TRBJ2-5
TGCAGTGCGGAGGTTTCTGGGGGGGGCCTGGAGACCCAGTACTTC
CSAEVSGGGLETQYF
>TRBV6-5|.|few|TRBJ2-5
TGTGCCAGCAGTTACCCGACAATAGAGACCCAGTACTTC
CASSYPTIETQYF
>TRBV5-5|.|few|TRBJ1-4
TGTGCCAGCAGCCGAGGCGGGGGACTGTTTTTT
CASSRGGGLFF
>TRBV29-1|TRBD1|.|TRBJ1-1
TGCAGCGTTGAAGGTGGGACAGGGAAAGCTTTCTTT
CSVEGGTGKAFF
>TRBV6-2/TRBV6-3|.|.|TRBJ2-2
TGTGCCAGCAGTCTAGAAAGGGTCACCGGGGAGCTGTTTTTT
CASSLERVTGELFF
>TRBV7-2|TRBD1|.|TRBJ2-2
TGTGCCAGCAGCCCAGACAGGGGAGTCACCGGGGAGCTGTTTTTT
CASSPDRGVTGELFF
>TRBV2|.|few|TRBJ2-5
TGTGCCAGCAGTGATTTCGAGACCCAGTACTTC
CASSDFETQYF
>TRBV6-6|.|many|TRBJ1-2
TGTGCCAGCAGTTACTCCAGGGTTGGCTACACCTTC
CASSYSRVGYTF
>TRBV10-3|TRBD2|.|TRBJ2-7
TGTGCCATCAGAGAGACTAGCGGGGCCCCCTACGAGCAGTACTTC
CAIRETSGAPYEQYF
>TRBV20-1|.|few|TRBJ2-5
TGCAGTGCTATCAGGACCTGGCAAGAGACCCAGTACTTC
CSAIRTWQETQYF
>TRBV29-1|TRBD2|.|TRBJ2-2
TGCAGCGTGGGACTAGCGGAGCCACCGCTCGGGGAGCTGTTTTTT
CSVGLAEPPLGELFF
>TRBV12-3/TRBV12-4|.|many|TRBJ2-1
TGTGCCAGCAGTTTGCTGGGGGGTTACAATGAGCAGTTCTTC
CASSLLGGYNEQFF
>TRBV4-3|.|.|TRBJ2-2
TGCGCCAGCAGCCAAGACCGCCTGCAGGGTAGGGGCGGGGAGCTGTTTTTT
CASSQDRLQGRGGELFF
>TRBV5-1|.|few|TRBJ2-2
TGCGCCAGCAGCTTGATCGGGTATGGGGAGCTGTTTTTT
CASSLIGYGELFF
>TRBV12-3/TRBV12-4|.|few|TRBJ2-5
TGTGCCAGCAGCTCCGGACTTCGCCAAGAGACCCAGTACTTC
CASSSGLRQETQYF
>TRBV7-2|TRBD1|few|TRBJ1-2
TGTGCCAGCAGCGAACGACAGGGGGGCCTATACGGCTACACCTTC
CASSERQGGLYGYTF
>TRBV28|.|few|TRBJ1-1
TGTGCCAGCGCAGACCTGAACACTGAAGCTTTCTTT
CASADLNTEAFF
>TRBV29-1|.|.|TRBJ1-2
TGCAGCGTTGACGCAGCTGACAGTTTGGGTGGCTACACCTTC
CSVDAADSLGGYTF
>TRBV9|TRBD2|many|TRBJ2-3
TGTGCCAGCAGCCATTTTCGGGGGGAGGGCGCAGATACGCAGTATTTT
CASSHFRGEGADTQYF
>TRBV5-1|.|many|TRBJ2-7
TGCGCCAGCAGCTTCTGCAGCTCCTACGAGCAGTACTTC
CASSFCSSYEQYF
>TRBV5-6|.|many|TRBJ2-1
TGTGCCAGCAGCTTCGACAGGTTTAGTAATGAGCAGTTCTTC
CASSFDRFSNEQFF
>TRBV10-3|.|many|TRBJ2-5
TGTGCCATCAGTGAGCGACAGGTGGCCCAGTACTTC
CAISERQVAQYF
>TRBV4-1|TRBD2|.|TRBJ2-5
TGCGCCAGCAGCCAAGATCCGCTAGCGGGGGCAGAGACCCAGTACTTC
CASSQDPLAGAETQYF
>TRBV11-2|TRBD1|few|TRBJ1-6
TGTGCCAGCAGCTCCGGGACAGGGGGTCGTTCACCCCTCCACTTT
CASSSGTGGRSPLHF
>TRBV20-1|.|few|TRBJ1-4
TGCAGTGCAAAAGACCGGGACACCGGGTCCGAAAAACTGTTTTTT
CSAKDRDTGSEKLFF
>TRBV25-1|TRBD1|many|TRBJ1-6
TGTGCCAGCAGTACCGACAGGGGAAATTCACCCCTCCACTTT
CASSTDRGNSPLHF
>TRBV5-5|.|.|TRBJ1-1
TGTGCCAGCTCCTCGGTGAACACTGAAGCTTTCTTT
CASSSVNTEAFF
>TRBV12-3/TRBV12-4|TRBD2|.|TRBJ2-4
TGTGCCAGCAAAGCTACAAGAGCGGGGGGGGTTCAGTACTTC
CASKATRAGGVQYF
>TRBV12-3/TRBV12-4|.|.|TRBJ2-7
TGTGCCAGCAGTACCGGAGCAGGGCCCTACGAGCAGTACTTC
CASSTGAGPYEQYF
>TRBV7-9|.|.|TRBJ2-6
TGTGCCAGCAGCCCCGGACCGTCATCTGGGGCCAACGTCCTGACTTTC
CASSPGPSSGANVLTF
>TRBV6-2/TRBV6-3|TRBD2|.|TRBJ2-1
TGTGCCAGCAGCTACGAGCGGGATCAGTTCTTC
CASSYERDQFF
>TRBV4-3|.|.|TRBJ2-5
TGCGCCAGCAGCCAAGCCCCCGGTGGGACCCAGTACTTC
CASSQAPGGTQYF
>TRBV5-1|TRBD1|.|TRBJ2-5
TGCGCCAGCACGTCTCTCGAGGGGGCCGGGGAGACCCAGTACTTC
CASTSLEGAGETQYF